What follows are 8 T cell receptor beta chains derived from one specimen sequenced in a study of shared clonotypes between healthy human individuals. Data came from immunoSEQ multiplex PCR; TCRdb stores just in-frame clones and leaves some out. Here the sample spans about 1.5 million clones, nearly 99% being singletons. Sequenced sample: naive CD4+ T cells sorted from blood. The subset was: CD45RA+ positively selected. These receptors originate from a man younger than 40 in good health.

The V gene is TRBV5-1, the J gene TRBJ2-2, with 9 bases that match TRBD1. The germline gives CDR1 SGHRS, CDR2 YFSETQ. The CDR3 is made up of 18 amino acids. V lost 4 bases to trimming and J lost 5 bases; unmatched junction nucleotides: 15. The CDR3 nucleotides read TGCGCCAGCAGCCCAACGCCCATCGGACAGGGGTCAACCGGGGAGCTGTTTTTT. Its translation: CASSPTPIGQGSTGELFF.

The V gene is TRBV14, the J gene TRBJ2-1; TRBD1 might be the D (5 bases). Trimming removed 4 bases from V and 3 bases from J, with 7 bases in between. CDR3 length equals 13 residues. Per germline, CDR1 SGHDN and CDR2 FVKESK. DNA of the CDR3: TGTGCCAGCAGCCCCGGACACTACAATGAGCAGTTCTTC. Residues: CASSPGHYNEQFF.

The chain joins TRBV28 to TRBJ2-5; D is perhaps TRBD1 or TRBD2 (5 bases each). The germline gives CDR1 MDHEN, CDR2 SYDVKM. V was shortened by 2 bases and J by 1 base, with 8 bases between the two germline ends. The CDR3 loop spans 14 amino acids. CDR3 DNA: TGTGCCAGCAGTTTAATGGGGGTCCAAGAGACCCAGTACTTC. Translating gives CASSLMGVQETQYF.

This clone came up a few times. Other DNA sequences in the same sample also yield this CDR3. J is TRBJ2-7 and V is TRBV28, with D unclear. Trimming cost V 4 bases and J 4 bases, with 5 bases left between them. The CDR3 is 11 amino acids. Germline V lookup: CDR1 MDHEN, CDR2 SYDVKM. The DNA of the CDR3 is TGTGCCAGCAGTTCGTTGTACGAGCAGTACTTC. Translation: CASSSLYEQYF. The full variable domain, in which reference TRBV28 and TRBJ2-7 provide the parts outside the CDR3, is DVKVTQSSRYLVKRTGEKVFLECVQDMDHENMFWYRQDPGLGLRLIYFSYDVKMKEKGDIPEGYSVSREKKERFSLILESASTNQTSMYLCASSSLYEQYFGPGTRLTVT.

The chain couples TRBV28 to TRBJ2-7, with 8 bases fitting TRBD2. From germline, CDR1 is MDHEN and CDR2 SYDVKM. The CDR3 totals 15 residues. The ends lost 6 bases at V and 0 bases at J; junction bases unmatched: 7. CDR3 coding DNA: TGTGCCAGCAGCCCTAGCGGGCCTAGCTCCTACGAGCAGTACTTC. Translating gives CASSPSGPSSYEQYF.

The CDR3: CASRDRGQEAFF. The CDR3 DNA reads as TGTGCCAGCAGAGACCGGGGCCAGGAAGCTTTCTTT. The chain has TRBV7-9 and TRBJ1-1; D possibly corresponds to TRBD1 (5 bases). V was pared by 6 bases and J by 8 bases, with 13 bases between. There are 12 residues in the CDR3. Germline CDR1 is SEHNR and CDR2 is FQNEAQ (reference sequence). The full variable domain, completed using reference TRBV7-9 and TRBJ1-1, is DTGVSQNPRHKITKRGQNVTFRCDPISEHNRLYWYRQTLGQGPEFLTYFQNEAQLEKSRLLSDRFSAERPKGSFSTLEIQRTEQGDSAMYLCASRDRGQEAFFGQGTRLTVV.

V gene TRBV6-1 combines with J gene TRBJ1-5, with unresolved D. The V end lost 1 base, the J end lost 3 bases, and 10 bases lay between the germline ends. This CDR3 spans 15 amino acids. CDR1 MNHNS and CDR2 SASEGT come from the germline V gene. The CDR3 DNA follows: TGTGCCAGCAGTGAAGGGGCAGCTTACAATCAGCCCCAGCATTTT. Protein sequence: CASSEGAAYNQPQHF.

This rearrangement joins TRBV12-5 to TRBJ2-1, with D tentatively TRBD1 (5 bases). CDR3 length: 16 residues. The germline gives CDR1 LGHNT, CDR2 FRNRAP. V lost 5 bases, J lost 3 bases, and 17 bases lay in between. The CDR3 DNA is TGTGCTAGTGGTGATGGACCAGGGATTCACTACAATGAGCAGTTCTTC. Residues: CASGDGPGIHYNEQFF.